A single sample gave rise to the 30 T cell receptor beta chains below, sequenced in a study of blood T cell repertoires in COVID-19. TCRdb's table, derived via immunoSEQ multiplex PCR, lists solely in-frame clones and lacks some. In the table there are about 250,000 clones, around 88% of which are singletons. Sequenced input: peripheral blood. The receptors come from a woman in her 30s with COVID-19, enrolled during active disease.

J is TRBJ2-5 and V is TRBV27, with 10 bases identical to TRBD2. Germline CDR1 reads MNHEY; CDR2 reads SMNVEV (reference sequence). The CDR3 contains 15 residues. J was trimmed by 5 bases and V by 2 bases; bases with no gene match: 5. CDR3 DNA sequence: TGTGCCAGCAGTTTAGGGCTAGCGGGAGTTGAGACCCAGTACTTC. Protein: CASSLGLAGVETQYF.

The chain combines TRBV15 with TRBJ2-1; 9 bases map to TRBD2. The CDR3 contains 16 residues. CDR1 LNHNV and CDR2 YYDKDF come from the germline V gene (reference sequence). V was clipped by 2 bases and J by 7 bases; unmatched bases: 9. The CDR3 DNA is TGTGCCACCAGCAGAAAAATGGGACTAGCTAAGAATGAGCAGTTCTTC. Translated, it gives CATSRKMGLAKNEQFF.

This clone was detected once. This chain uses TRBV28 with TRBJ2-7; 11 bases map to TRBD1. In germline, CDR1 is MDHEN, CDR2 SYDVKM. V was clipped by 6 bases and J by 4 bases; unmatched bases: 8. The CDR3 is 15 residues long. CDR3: CASSWTGGDLYEQYF. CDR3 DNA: TGTGCCAGCAGCTGGACAGGGGGCGACTTGTACGAGCAGTACTTC.

The CDR3 is CASSPGQMNTEAFF. The CDR3, as DNA: TGTGCCAGCAGTCCGGGACAGATGAACACTGAAGCTTTCTTT. The chain links TRBV27 to TRBJ1-1; 7 nucleotides line up with TRBD1. The length of the CDR3 is 14 residues. Germline V gene lookup returns CDR1 MNHEY and CDR2 SMNVEV (reference sequence). After removal of 5 bases from V and 0 bases from J, the junction contained 3 bases not matched to a gene.

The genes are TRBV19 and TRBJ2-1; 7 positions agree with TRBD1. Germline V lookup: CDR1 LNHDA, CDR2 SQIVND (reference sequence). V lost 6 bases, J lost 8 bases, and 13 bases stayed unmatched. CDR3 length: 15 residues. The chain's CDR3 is CASRLQGRPMDEQFF. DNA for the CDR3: TGTGCCAGTAGACTACAGGGGCGGCCCATGGATGAGCAGTTCTTC.

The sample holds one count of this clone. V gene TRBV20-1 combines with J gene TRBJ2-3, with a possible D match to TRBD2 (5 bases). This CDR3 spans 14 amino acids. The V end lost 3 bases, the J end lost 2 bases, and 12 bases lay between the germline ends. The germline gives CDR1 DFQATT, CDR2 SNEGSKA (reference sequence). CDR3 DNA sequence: TGCAGTGCTAGTGCTACCGGGAACACAGATACGCAGTATTTT. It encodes CSASATGNTDTQYF.

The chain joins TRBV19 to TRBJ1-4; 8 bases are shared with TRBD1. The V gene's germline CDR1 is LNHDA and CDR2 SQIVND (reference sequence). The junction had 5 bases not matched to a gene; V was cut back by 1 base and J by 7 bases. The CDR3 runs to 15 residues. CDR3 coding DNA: TGTGCCAGTAGTATAGCAGGGGGCAATTCTGAAAAACTGTTTTTT. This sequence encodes CASSIAGGNSEKLFF. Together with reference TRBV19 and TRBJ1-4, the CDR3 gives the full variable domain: DGGITQSPKYLFRKEGQNVTLSCEQNLNHDAMYWYRQDPGQGLRLIYYSQIVNDFQKGDIAEGYSVSREKKESFPLTVTSAQKNPTAFYLCASSIAGGNSEKLFFGSGTQLSVL.

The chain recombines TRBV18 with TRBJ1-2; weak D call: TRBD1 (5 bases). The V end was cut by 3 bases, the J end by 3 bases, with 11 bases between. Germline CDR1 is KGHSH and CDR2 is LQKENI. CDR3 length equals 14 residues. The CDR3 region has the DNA TGTGCCAGCTCACCCCAGGGTTTGGACTATGGCTACACCTTC. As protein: CASSPQGLDYGYTF.

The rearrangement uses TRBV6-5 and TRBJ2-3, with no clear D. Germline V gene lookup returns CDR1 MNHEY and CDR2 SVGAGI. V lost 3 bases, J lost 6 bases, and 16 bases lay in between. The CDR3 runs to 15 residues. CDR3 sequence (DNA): TGTGCCAGCAGTTATTCCCCTAAACTCCGGGATACGCAGTATTTT. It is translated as CASSYSPKLRDTQYF.

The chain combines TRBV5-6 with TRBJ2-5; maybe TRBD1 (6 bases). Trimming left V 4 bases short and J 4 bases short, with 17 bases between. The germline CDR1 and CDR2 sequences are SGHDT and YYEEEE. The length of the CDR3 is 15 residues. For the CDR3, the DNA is TGTGCCAGCAGCCTGGACAGCCCTCTACTAGAGACCCAGTACTTC. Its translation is CASSLDSPLLETQYF.

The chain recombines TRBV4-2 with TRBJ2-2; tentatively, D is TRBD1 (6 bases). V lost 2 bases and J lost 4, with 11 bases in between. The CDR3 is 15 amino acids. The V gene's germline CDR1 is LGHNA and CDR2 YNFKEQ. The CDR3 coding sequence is TGTGCCAGCAGCCAACCAGACAGGAGCACCGGGGAGCTGTTTTTT. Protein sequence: CASSQPDRSTGELFF.

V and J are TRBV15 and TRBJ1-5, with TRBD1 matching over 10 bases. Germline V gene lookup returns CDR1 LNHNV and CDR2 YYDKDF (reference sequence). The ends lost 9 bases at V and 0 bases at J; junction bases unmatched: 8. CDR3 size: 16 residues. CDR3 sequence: CATRVGTGDSNQPQHF. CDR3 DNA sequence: TGTGCCACGCGAGTGGGGACAGGGGATAGCAATCAGCCCCAGCATTTT.

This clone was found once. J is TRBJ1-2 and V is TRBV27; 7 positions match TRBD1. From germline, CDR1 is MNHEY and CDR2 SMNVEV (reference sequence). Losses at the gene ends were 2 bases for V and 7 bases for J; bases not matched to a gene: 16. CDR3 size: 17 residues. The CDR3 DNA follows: TGTGCCAGCAGTTTAATGGGACAGATAATTAGCGGTATTGGCTACACCTTC. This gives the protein CASSLMGQIISGIGYTF.

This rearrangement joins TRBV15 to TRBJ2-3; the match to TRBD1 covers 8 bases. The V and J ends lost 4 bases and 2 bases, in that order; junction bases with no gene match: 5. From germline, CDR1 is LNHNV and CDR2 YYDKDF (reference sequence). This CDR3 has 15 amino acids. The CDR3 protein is CATSKPGQVTDTQYF. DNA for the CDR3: TGTGCCACCAGCAAACCGGGACAGGTCACAGATACGCAGTATTTT.

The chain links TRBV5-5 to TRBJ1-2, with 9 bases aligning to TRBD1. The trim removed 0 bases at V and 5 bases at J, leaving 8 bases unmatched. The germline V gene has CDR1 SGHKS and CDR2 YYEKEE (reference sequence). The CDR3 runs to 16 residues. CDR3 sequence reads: CASSLARDRGSYGYTF. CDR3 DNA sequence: TGTGCCAGCAGCTTGGCCCGAGACAGGGGGTCATATGGCTACACCTTC.

CDR3 nucleotides: TGTGCCAGCAGTCGGGACAGGGCAAACTATGGCTACACCTTC. It encodes CASSRDRANYGYTF. The J gene is TRBJ1-2, the V gene TRBV11-3; 9 bases agree with TRBD1. J was trimmed by 2 bases and V by 6 bases; bases with no gene match: 4. Germline-derived CDR1 and CDR2 are SGHNT and YENEEA. The CDR3 is made up of 14 amino acids.

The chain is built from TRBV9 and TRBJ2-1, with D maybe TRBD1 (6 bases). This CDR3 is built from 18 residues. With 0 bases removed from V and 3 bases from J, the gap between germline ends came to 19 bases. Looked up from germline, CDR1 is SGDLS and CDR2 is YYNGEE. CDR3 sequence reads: CASSVESKTGSLYNEQFF. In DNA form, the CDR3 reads TGTGCCAGCAGCGTAGAGTCCAAAACAGGGAGCCTCTACAATGAGCAGTTCTTC.

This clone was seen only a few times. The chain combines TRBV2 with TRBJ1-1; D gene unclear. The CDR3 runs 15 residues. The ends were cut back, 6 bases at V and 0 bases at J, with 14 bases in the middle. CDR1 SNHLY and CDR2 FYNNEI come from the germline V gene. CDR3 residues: CASRRVAGMNTEAFF. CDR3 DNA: TGTGCCAGCAGGAGGGTGGCAGGAATGAACACTGAAGCTTTCTTT.

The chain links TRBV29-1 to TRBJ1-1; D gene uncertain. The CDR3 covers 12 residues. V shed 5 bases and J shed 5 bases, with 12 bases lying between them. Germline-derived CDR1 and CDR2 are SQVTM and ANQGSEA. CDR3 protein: CSVLSSITEAFF. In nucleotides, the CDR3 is TGCAGCGTTCTGTCCAGTATTACTGAAGCTTTCTTT.

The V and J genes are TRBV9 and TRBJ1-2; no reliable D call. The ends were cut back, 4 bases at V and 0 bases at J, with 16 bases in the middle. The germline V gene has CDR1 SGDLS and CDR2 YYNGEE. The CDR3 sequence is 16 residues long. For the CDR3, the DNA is TGTGCCAGCAGCTCCCCAAAGATGGCCCCTAACTATGGCTACACCTTC. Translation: CASSSPKMAPNYGYTF.

In nucleotides, the CDR3 is TGTGCCAGCAGCCTACTTGCAACTAATGAAAAACTGTTTTTT. Protein sequence: CASSLLATNEKLFF. This sequence joins TRBV7-2 and TRBJ1-4; the D is unclear. The germline CDR1 and CDR2 sequences are SGHTA and FQGNSA. V lost 5 bases to trimming and J lost 0 bases, with 7 bases between them. The CDR3 runs to 14 residues.

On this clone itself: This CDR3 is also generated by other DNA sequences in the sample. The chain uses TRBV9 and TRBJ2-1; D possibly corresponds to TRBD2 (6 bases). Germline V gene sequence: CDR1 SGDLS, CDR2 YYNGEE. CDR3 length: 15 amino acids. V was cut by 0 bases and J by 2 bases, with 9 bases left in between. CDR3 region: CASSVGRGAYNEQFF. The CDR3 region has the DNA TGTGCCAGCAGCGTAGGGCGGGGAGCCTACAATGAGCAGTTCTTC.

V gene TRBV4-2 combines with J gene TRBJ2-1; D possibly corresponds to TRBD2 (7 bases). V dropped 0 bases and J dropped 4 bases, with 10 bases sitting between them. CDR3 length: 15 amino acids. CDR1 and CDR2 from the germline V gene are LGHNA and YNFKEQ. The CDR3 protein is CASSQEGGGYNEQFF. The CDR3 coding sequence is TGTGCCAGCAGCCAAGAAGGGGGGGGTTACAATGAGCAGTTCTTC.

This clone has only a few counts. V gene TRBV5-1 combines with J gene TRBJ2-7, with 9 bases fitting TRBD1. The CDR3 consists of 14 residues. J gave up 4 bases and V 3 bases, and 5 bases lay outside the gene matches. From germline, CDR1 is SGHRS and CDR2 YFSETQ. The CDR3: CASSSRQGGYEQYF. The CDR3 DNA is TGCGCCAGCAGCTCAAGACAGGGGGGGTACGAGCAGTACTTC.

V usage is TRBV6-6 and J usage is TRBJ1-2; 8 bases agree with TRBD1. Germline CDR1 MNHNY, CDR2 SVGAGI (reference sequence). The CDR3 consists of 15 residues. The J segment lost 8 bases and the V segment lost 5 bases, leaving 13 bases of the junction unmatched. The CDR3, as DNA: TGTGCCAGCAGTGTTCAATATCAGGGGGCGGAAGGCTACACCTTC. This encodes CASSVQYQGAEGYTF.

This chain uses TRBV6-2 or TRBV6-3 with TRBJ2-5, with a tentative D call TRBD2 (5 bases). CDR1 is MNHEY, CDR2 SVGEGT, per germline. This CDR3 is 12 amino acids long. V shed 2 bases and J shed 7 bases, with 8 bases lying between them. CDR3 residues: CASSYLGGTQYF. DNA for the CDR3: TGTGCCAGCAGTTACCTAGGAGGGACCCAGTACTTC.

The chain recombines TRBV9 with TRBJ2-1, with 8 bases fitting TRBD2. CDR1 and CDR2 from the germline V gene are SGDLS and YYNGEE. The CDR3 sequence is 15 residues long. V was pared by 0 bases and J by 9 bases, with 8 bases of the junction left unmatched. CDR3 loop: CASSVGTGGPTEQFF. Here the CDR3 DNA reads TGTGCCAGCAGCGTAGGAACGGGAGGGCCCACTGAGCAGTTCTTC.

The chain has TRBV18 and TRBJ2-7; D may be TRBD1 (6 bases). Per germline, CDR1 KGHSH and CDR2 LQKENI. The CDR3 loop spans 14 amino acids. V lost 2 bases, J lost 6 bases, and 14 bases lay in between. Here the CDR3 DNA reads TGTGCCAGCTCACCAGGCCAGGGGATGGTCGAGCAGTACTTC. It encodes CASSPGQGMVEQYF. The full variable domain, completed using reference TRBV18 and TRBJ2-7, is NAGVMQNPRHLVRRRGQEARLRCSPMKGHSHVYWYRQLPEEGLKFMVYLQKENIIDESGMPKERFSAEFPKEGPSILRIQQVVRGDSAAYFCASSPGQGMVEQYFGPGTRLTVT.

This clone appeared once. Here the CDR3 DNA reads TGTGCCAGCAGCCCCCGTCAGGAGACCCAGTACTTC. Translating it yields CASSPRQETQYF. V is TRBV7-8 and J is TRBJ2-5; D gene unclear. V was shortened by 5 bases and J by 5 bases, with 9 bases between the two germline ends. The CDR3 is 12 residues long. Germline CDR1 SGHVS, CDR2 FQNEAQ.

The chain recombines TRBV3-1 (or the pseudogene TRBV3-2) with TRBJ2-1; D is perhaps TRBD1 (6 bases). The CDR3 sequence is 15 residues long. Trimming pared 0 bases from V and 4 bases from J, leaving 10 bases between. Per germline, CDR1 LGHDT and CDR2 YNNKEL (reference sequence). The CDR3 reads CASSQDRGLYNEQFF. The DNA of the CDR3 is TGTGCCAGCAGCCAAGACAGGGGTTTATACAATGAGCAGTTCTTC.